Sequencing of this T cell receptor beta chain was carried out in a study of shared clonotypes between healthy human individuals. Study results and caveats: Non-shared clonotypes were found to have lower generation probabilities than the clonotypes that were shared by all four of the sorted-subset donors. Clonotype sharing among donors, it was expected, would be affected by sequencing depth.

Sequenced by immunoSEQ multiplex PCR; TCRdb stores in-frame clones only, minus some. This table holds about 2.1 million clones, 93% found once. The germline CDR1 and CDR2 sequences are SGHAT and FQDESV (reference sequence). V was clipped by 0 bases and J by 2 bases, with 14 bases between them. The CDR3 sequence is 16 residues long. Naive CD8 cells were CD45RO-negative, positively selected for CCR7, excluding terminally differentiated effector memory CD45RA+ cells. Worth noting for this clone: Its antigen is unknown.

V gene TRBV11-1 combines with J gene TRBJ2-7; perhaps TRBD1 as D (6 bases). The source is a man between 18 and 29 years old in good health. Some clones in this sample may be carry-over from other donors' samples. Sequenced sample: naive CD8+ T cells from PBMCs. Here the CDR3 reads CASSLAGAGIPYEQYF. CDR3 nucleotide sequence: TGTGCCAGCAGCTTAGCGGGGGCAGGAATCCCCTACGAGCAGTACTTC.